This TCR beta chain derives from a study of blood T cell repertoires in COVID-19 (dated by TCRdb to the early 2020s). About the investigation overall: Samples from collaborators originated in the United States, Italy and Spain and spanned both the acute and convalescent phases of COVID-19. The material from the prospective study consisted of cDNA or gDNA derived from T cells, B-cell-depleted T cells, or PBMCs. The dataset comprised deeply sampled blood TCRbeta repertoires from subjects exposed to, actively infected with, or recovered from COVID-19. The repertoires were released in a freely available public database intended as a resource for research on the immune response to SARS-CoV-2. The samples were drawn from two sources: the first 160 participants of the ongoing ImmuneRACE study, and 1,000 to 1,500 subjects contributed by 6 global collaborators. Sample metadata almost always included a de-identified subject ID, COVID-19 status, age in years and sex. HLA class I and class II types, where available, came from metadata supplied by the sample provider rather than from assay-based typing.

TCRbeta CDR3 regions were amplified from genomic DNA using the immunoSEQ Assay, a bias-controlled multiplex PCR. Processing in the source paper ran as follows. The number of nucleated cells in each sample was estimated by amplification of reference gene primers within the assay. To quantify the absolute abundance of each unique TCRbeta CDR3 rearrangement, sequence reads were collapsed and filtered. For each sample, productive Simpson clonality was calculated as the square root of Simpson's diversity index across productive rearrangements. The table comes from immuneACCESS by way of TCRdb, which keeps in-frame sequences with V and J called. Part of the clones is missing from these tables; in studies checked, under half for an unresolved V gene and the rest for unknown reasons. V and J calls and clone size are given by that table; D and trimming were obtained from the DNA. Counted in this sample were under 450,000 clones; roughly 84% of them appeared once. The ten largest clones capture almost 3% of the sample.

Participants in the prospective study were aged roughly 18 to 95 years, lived in about two dozen United States geographic areas, and enrolled through a virtual design. Cohort assignment in the prospective study relied on participant-reported clinical history from a screening survey and a study questionnaire. ImmuneRACE Cohort 3 recovered participants were defined by two consecutive negative NP/OP PCR tests, healthcare professional clearance, or symptom resolution. In the prospective study, whole blood, serum and a nasopharyngeal or oropharyngeal swab were collected from each participant by mobile phlebotomists. Additional blood draws and questionnaires over an approximately 2-month period could optionally be provided by prospective study participants. Before DNA extraction, blood samples from the prospective study were shipped at room temperature or frozen. Trimmed from V: 5 bases; trimmed from J: 2 bases; junction bases lacking a gene match: 6. The CDR3 spans 14 residues, from the cysteine through the phenylalanine. Of all the DNA, just the CDR3 is kept, 42 bases in frame from base 1. The germline V gene (reference sequence) gives CDR1 as MNHEY and CDR2 as SMNVEV.

Broad study findings and their caveats: The quantity of clinical and demographic metadata differed by source and by participant and was supplied without curation.

This clone has just a few counts. Its antigen remains unidentified. Qualities for individual bases were not recorded, and no much larger clone is one base off. The sequencing sample was made of PBMCs or T cells enriched from blood (not recorded which). Here the chain combines TRBV27 and TRBJ2-7; 7 bases in the junction line up with TRBD1. The sequence was obtained from a woman aged 25 to 45 who had recovered from COVID-19. The DNA sequence is given as TGTGCCAGCAGTCCGACGGGACAGACCTACGAGCAGTACTTC. Its amino acids are CASSPTGQTYEQYF.